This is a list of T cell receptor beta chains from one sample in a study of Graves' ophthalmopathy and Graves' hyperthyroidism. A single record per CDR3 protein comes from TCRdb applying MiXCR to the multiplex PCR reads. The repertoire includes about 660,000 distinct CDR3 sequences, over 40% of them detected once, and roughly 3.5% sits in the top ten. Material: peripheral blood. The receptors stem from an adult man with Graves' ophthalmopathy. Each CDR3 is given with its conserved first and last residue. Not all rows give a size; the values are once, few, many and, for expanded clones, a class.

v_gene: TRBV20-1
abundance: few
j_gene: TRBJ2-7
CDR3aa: CSARDRTGSYEQYF

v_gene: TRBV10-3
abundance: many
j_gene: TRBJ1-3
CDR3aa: CARGDGNTIYF

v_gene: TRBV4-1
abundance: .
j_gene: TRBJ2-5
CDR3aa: CASSPQSGYGGETQYF

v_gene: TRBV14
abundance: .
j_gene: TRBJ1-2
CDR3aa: CASSQDLRDYGYTF

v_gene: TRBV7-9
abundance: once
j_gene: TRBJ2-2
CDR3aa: CASSLNEGDTGELFF

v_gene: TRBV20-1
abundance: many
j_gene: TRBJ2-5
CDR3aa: CSAKPGLAGARRETQYF

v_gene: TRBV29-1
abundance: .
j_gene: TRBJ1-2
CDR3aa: CSLARQGARNYGYTF

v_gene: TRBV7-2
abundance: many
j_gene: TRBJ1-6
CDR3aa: CASSLEVTGNSPLHF

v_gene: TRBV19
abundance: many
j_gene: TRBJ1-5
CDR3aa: CASSIRLNSNQPQHF

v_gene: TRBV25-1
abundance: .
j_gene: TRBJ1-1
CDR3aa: CASSGTDLHTEAFF

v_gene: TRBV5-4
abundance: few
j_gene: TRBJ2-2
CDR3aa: CASSLGGRTNTGELFF

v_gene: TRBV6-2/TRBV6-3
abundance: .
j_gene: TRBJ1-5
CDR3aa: CASSYSAGTAYHQPQHF

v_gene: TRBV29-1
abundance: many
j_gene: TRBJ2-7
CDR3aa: CSVITAPYEQYF

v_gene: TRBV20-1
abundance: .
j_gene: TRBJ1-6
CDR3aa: CSARDPGEGSSSPLHF

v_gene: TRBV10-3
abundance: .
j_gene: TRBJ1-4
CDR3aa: CASSEASGQGEKLFF

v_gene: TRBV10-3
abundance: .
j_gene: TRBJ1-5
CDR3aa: CAISVRREGRNEHF

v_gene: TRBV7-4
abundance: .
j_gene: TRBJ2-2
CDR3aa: CASSQWKPNTGELFF

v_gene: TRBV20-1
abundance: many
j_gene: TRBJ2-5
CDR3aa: CSAARYSGDQETQYF

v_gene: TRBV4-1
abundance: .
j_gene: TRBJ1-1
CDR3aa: CASSQNGNSAFF

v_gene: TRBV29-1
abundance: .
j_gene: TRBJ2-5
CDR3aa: CSFSGRHQETQYF

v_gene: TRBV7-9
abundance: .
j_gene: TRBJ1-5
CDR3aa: CASSLGDGGNQPQHF

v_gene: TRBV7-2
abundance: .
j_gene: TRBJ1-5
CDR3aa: CASSTSGGAYEHF

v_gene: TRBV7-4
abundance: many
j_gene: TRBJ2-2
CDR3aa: CASSLAVGRTGELFF

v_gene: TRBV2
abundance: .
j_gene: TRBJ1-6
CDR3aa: CASSGRDSQDF

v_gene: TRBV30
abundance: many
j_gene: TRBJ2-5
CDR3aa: CAARDETQYF

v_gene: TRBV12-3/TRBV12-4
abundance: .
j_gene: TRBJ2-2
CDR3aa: CASSPPGRNTGELFF

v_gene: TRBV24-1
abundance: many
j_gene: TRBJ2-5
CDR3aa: CATSEWTGGQETQYF

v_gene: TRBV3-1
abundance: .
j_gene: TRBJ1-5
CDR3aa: CASSQTGGRQPQHF

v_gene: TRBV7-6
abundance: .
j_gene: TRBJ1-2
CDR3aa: CASSLAGEDSHYGYTF

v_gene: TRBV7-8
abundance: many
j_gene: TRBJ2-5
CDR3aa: CASSPGPYEGTQYF

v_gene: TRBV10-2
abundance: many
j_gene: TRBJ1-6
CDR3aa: CASSEIENSPLHF

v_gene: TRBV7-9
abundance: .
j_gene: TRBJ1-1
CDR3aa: CASSLRGDYGYTEAFF

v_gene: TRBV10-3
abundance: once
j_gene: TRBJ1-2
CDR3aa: CATAPGQPPYGYTF

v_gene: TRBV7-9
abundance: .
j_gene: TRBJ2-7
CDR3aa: CASSSTTGDSYEQYF

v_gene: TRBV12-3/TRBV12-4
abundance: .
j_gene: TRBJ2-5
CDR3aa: CASRLGLARQETQYF

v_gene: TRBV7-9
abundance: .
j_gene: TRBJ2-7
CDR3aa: CASSGTSTHEQYF

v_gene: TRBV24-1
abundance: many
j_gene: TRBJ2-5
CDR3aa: CATSVGSGILQETQYF

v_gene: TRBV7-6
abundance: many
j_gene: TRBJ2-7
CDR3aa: CASSPRWGDEQYF

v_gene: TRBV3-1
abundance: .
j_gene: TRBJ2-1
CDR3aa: CASSQEGGGNEQFF

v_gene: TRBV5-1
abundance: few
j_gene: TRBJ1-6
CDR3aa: CASSWTTGLGNSPLHF

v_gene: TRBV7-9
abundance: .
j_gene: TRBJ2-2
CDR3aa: CASSPGKGELFF

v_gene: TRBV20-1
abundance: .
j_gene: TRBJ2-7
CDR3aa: CSARDRLNYEQYF

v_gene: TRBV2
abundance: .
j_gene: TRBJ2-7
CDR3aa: CASSQGQNRPYEQYF

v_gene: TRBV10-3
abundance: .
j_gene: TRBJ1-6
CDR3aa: CAIMGDRTPGSPLHF

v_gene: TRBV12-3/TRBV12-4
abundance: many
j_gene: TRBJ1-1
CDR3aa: CASSFGRRITEAFF

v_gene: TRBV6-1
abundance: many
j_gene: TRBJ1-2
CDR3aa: CASSDTGARGYTF

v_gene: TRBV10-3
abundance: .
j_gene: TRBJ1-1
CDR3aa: CAIRGRGTEAFF

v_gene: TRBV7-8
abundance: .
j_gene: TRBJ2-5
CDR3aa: CASSPEVQYF